This TCR beta chain was observed in a study of T cell responses to AZD1222 COVID-19 vaccine. Study observations and caveats: Clonal diversity may have been underestimated in mostly white British donors. Variant regions that are unmutated are reportedly the target of nearly half of spike-specific TCRs.

The repertoire was sequenced with immunoSEQ multiplex PCR; TCRdb's copy has only in-frame clones and lacks some. Altogether 89,000 or so clones are present, 70% to 90% being singletons, with the ten largest covering roughly 5.6%. In regard to this clone: Its antigen is not known.

The CDR3 contains 15 residues. Germline V gene data show CDR1 as LNHDA and CDR2 as SQIVND (reference sequence). The ends were cut back, 1 base at V and 1 base at J, with 8 bases in the middle. V usage is TRBV19 and J usage is TRBJ1-5; D ambiguous. Source: peripheral blood, taken 28 days after the second AZD1222 dose. This receptor was identified in an adult who received the AZD1222 COVID-19 vaccine. The CDR3 reads CASSIGEVSNQPQHF. The CDR3 nucleotides are TGTGCCAGTAGTATAGGGGAGGTGAGCAATCAGCCCCAGCATTTT.